This T cell receptor beta chain comes out of a study of blood T cells in healthy people across ages. Study outcomes and limitations: TCR beta diversity per million T cells fell roughly linearly with age. A conclusive naive versus antigen-experienced comparison was prevented by the unsorted PBMCs.

The CDR3 is made up of 13 amino acids. The germline V gene has CDR1 MNHEY and CDR2 SVGAGI. V was clipped by 2 bases and J by 4 bases, with 8 bases between them. Worth noting for this clonotype: Its antigen remains unidentified.

Through a sample-barcoded 5' primer and a J-beta primer mix, a second PCR was run for roughly 7 to 11 cycles. MiXCR was run by TCRdb on the 5' RACE reads, yielding one entry per CDR3 protein. The sample consists of 780,000 or so distinct CDR3 sequences, around 25% of them appearing once. These data were likewise used in another study, on T cells of mothers and their children. As that study records: The whole RNA yield was converted to cDNA, approximately 1.6 ug per 15 ul. Every mother produced more than 9.5 million TCR beta CDR3 reads, whereas every child provided 3 million to 3.5 million.

Sequencing input: blood. This TCR was recovered from a boy between 10 and 17 years old in good health. The V call is TRBV6-5, the J call TRBJ2-5, with unresolved D. The CDR3 nucleotides read TGTGCCAGCAGTTACCCGCTGGGAGAGACCCAGTACTTC. It codes for CASSYPLGETQYF.